In this sample, the clone carrying this T cell receptor (beta chain) turned up a few times. The V gene's germline CDR1 is SGHTA and CDR2 FQGNSA. V lost 2 bases and J lost 5, with 6 bases in between. The CDR3 spans 12 residues. Time point denoted: sample taken at primary tumor resection. The data derive from a study of spatial heterogeneity in lung cancer. TCRdb reprocessed the 5' RACE reads with MiXCR, giving one entry per CDR3 protein. Here the sample spans fewer than 45,000 distinct CDR3 sequences, under 7.5% being singletons. Sequencing used PBMCs, obtained at surgery. This sequence originates from a female donor with early-stage non-small cell lung cancer. The rearrangement joins TRBV7-2 to TRBJ2-5; D unresolved. CDR3 residues: CASSLRRETQYF. The CDR3 DNA reads TGTGCCAGCAGCTTAAGACGGGAGACCCAGTACTTC.